The 23 T cell receptor beta chains below all came from one sample that was sequenced in a study of shared clonotypes between healthy human individuals. The method was immunoSEQ multiplex PCR; TCRdb's version includes in-frame clones alone and lacks a portion of them. The repertoire holds 1.6 million or so clones, 96% seen once, with approximately 1% in the top ten. Sequencing used naive CD4+ T cells sorted from blood. The subset was: CD45RA+ positively selected. All receptors derive from a man under 40 in good health.

V usage is TRBV7-6 and J usage is TRBJ2-1; D is tentatively TRBD1 or TRBD2 (6 bases each). CDR1 and CDR2 from the germline V gene are SGHVS and FNYEAQ. This CDR3 region has 17 residues. Deletions cut 1 base from V and 3 bases from J, with 16 bases between. The CDR3, as DNA: TGTGCCAGCAGCTTAGGGGTCCGGGGGCGGTACTACAATGAGCAGTTCTTC. Protein product: CASSLGVRGRYYNEQFF.

The chain carries TRBV5-1 and TRBJ1-5, with a tentative D call TRBD1 (6 bases). The V end was cut by 2 bases, the J end by 5 bases, with 20 bases between. This CDR3 has 17 residues. Germline lookup yields CDR1 SGHRS and CDR2 YFSETQ. In DNA, the CDR3 is TGCGCCAGCAGCTTAGGGGGGACGGCAGGGGCTGATCAGCCCCAGCATTTT. Protein: CASSLGGTAGADQPQHF.

This sequence joins TRBV7-8 and TRBJ2-7; a possible D gene is TRBD2 (6 bases). Germline lookup yields CDR1 SGHVS and CDR2 FQNEAQ. Deletions cut 1 base from V and 6 bases from J, with 22 bases between. CDR3 length: 17 amino acids. The CDR3 protein is CASSLGLTGQGGREQYF. The CDR3 DNA follows: TGTGCCAGCAGCTTAGGCCTGACGGGTCAGGGAGGCCGCGAGCAGTACTTC.

The rearrangement joins TRBV29-1 to TRBJ2-1; the match to TRBD2 covers 10 bases. The germline V gene has CDR1 SQVTM and CDR2 ANQGSEA. With V trimmed by 2 bases and J by 6 bases, 7 bases remained unmatched. This CDR3 has 15 amino acids. In nucleotides, the CDR3 is TGCAGCGTTGAACCGGTAGCGGGAGGTCCCAATGAGCAGTTCTTC. This translates into CSVEPVAGGPNEQFF.

This sequence joins TRBV30 and TRBJ1-2, with D unresolved. Germline CDR1 GTSNPN, CDR2 SVGIG (reference sequence). CDR3 length: 13 residues. V lost 2 bases to trimming and J lost 4 bases, with 11 bases between them. CDR3 in amino acids: CAWSNRAFYGYTF. DNA of the CDR3: TGTGCCTGGAGTAACCGGGCCTTCTATGGCTACACCTTC.

The CDR3 sequence: CASSLAGTSVNEQFF. CDR3 DNA: TGTGCCAGCAGCCTAGCCGGGACTAGCGTCAATGAGCAGTTCTTC. The chain has TRBV19 and TRBJ2-1; 10 bases line up with TRBD2. Germline CDR1 reads LNHDA; CDR2 reads SQIVND (reference sequence). V was clipped by 9 bases and J by 6 bases; unmatched bases: 11. CDR3 length: 15 amino acids.

Comments on this clone: One junction end does not reproduce the germline sequence, and a read error may be involved. The chain links TRBV18 to TRBJ2-7; 7 bases line up with TRBD2. The CDR3 runs 14 residues. The germline V gene encodes CDR1 KGHSH and CDR2 LQKENI. CDR3 sequence (DNA): TGTGCCAGCTCACCACTAAGCGGGACCCACGACCAGTACTTC. This codes for CASSPLSGTHDQYF.

The chain uses TRBV4-2 and TRBJ2-5; D is perhaps TRBD1 (5 bases). The CDR3 runs 15 residues. Germline CDR1 LGHNA, CDR2 YNFKEQ. V gave up 1 base and J gave up 4 bases, with 13 bases separating them. Written as DNA, the CDR3 is TGTGCCAGCAGCCAAGGACAGCGACCTGGAGAGACCCAGTACTTC. Residues: CASSQGQRPGETQYF.

The chain links TRBV5-4 to TRBJ2-5; tentative D call: TRBD1 (5 bases). The CDR3 spans 15 residues. CDR1 SGHNT and CDR2 YYREEE come from the germline V gene (reference sequence). Trimming removed 3 bases from V and 3 bases from J, with 15 bases in between. CDR3 bases: TGTGCCAGCAGCTCACCCAGAGACAGCGAAGAGACCCAGTACTTC. This codes for CASSSPRDSEETQYF.

V usage is TRBV6-1 and J usage is TRBJ1-1, with D unclear. V was clipped by 0 bases and J by 1 base, with 6 bases between them. This CDR3 is built from 14 residues. Germline lookup yields CDR1 MNHNS and CDR2 SASEGT. The DNA of the CDR3 is TGTGCCAGCAGTGAAGCGCGGACGAACACTGAAGCTTTCTTT. This codes for CASSEARTNTEAFF.

The chain is built from TRBV5-1 and TRBJ2-7; tentatively, D is TRBD1 or TRBD2 (5 bases each). The CDR3 is 17 residues long. V lost 0 bases and J lost 1, with 17 bases in between. CDR1 SGHRS and CDR2 YFSETQ come from the germline V gene. This CDR3 is CASSLVGLGDPSYEQYF. The CDR3 coding sequence is TGCGCCAGCAGCTTGGTGGGCCTAGGGGACCCTTCCTACGAGCAGTACTTC.

The chain recombines TRBV25-1 with TRBJ1-1; TRBD1 might be the D (5 bases). Germline assignment: CDR1 MGHDK and CDR2 SYGVNS. CDR3 length equals 15 residues. V gave up 3 bases and J gave up 4 bases, with 15 bases separating them. The chain's CDR3 is CASSEVWGGTTEAFF. For the CDR3, the DNA is TGTGCCAGCAGTGAGGTCTGGGGCGGAACCACTGAAGCTTTCTTT.

The V gene is TRBV14, the J gene TRBJ2-1, with TRBD2 as a possible D gene (6 bases). Germline-derived CDR1 and CDR2 are SGHDN and FVKESK. The CDR3 length is 14 residues. The germline V and J ends were trimmed by 4 bases and 5 bases, with 12 bases remaining between them. The chain's CDR3 is CASSPGLSHNEQFF. The CDR3 coding sequence is TGTGCCAGCAGCCCGGGACTTTCCCACAATGAGCAGTTCTTC.

For this clone: The sample holds other DNA sequences that translate to the same CDR3. This chain links TRBV7-9 with TRBJ1-2; D is uncertain. CDR1 is SEHNR, CDR2 FQNEAQ, per germline (reference sequence). Trimming took off 1 base at V and 4 bases at J, with 4 bases between the two ends. CDR3 length: 12 amino acids. CDR3: CASSLVGYGYTF. The DNA of the CDR3 is TGTGCCAGCAGCTTAGTTGGCTATGGCTACACCTTC.

V usage is TRBV4-2 and J usage is TRBJ1-1, with TRBD1 matching 7 bases. V shed 6 bases, J shed 1 base, and the junction held 5 bases outside the gene matches. The CDR3 consists of 14 residues. CDR1 LGHNA and CDR2 YNFKEQ come from the germline V gene. The CDR3 nucleotides are TGTGCCAGCAGATCGGGACAGCCGAACACTGAAGCTTTCTTT. Its translation is CASRSGQPNTEAFF.

V and J are TRBV7-8 and TRBJ2-7, with D possibly being TRBD1 (5 bases). CDR1 is SGHVS, CDR2 FQNEAQ, per germline. This CDR3 comprises 16 residues. V was trimmed by 1 base and J by 0 bases, leaving 13 bases between them. The CDR3 loop reads CASSLVAREYSYEQYF. CDR3 coding DNA: TGTGCCAGCAGCTTAGTAGCCAGGGAATACTCCTACGAGCAGTACTTC.

This chain uses TRBV28 with TRBJ1-4; 7 nucleotides line up with TRBD1. Germline V lookup: CDR1 MDHEN, CDR2 SYDVKM. The CDR3 extends over 14 amino acids. CDR3 bases: TGTGTAACACAAGACAGGGCAACTAATGAAAAACTGTTTTTT. This encodes CVTQDRATNEKLFF. Based on the CDR3 plus reference TRBV28 and TRBJ1-4, the full variable domain is DVKVTQSSRYLVKRTGEKVFLECVQDMDHENMFWYRQDPGLGLRLIYFSYDVKMKEKGDIPEGYSVSREKKERFSLILESASTNQTSMYLCVTQDRATNEKLFFGSGTQLSVL.

J is TRBJ2-7 and V is TRBV11-3; 14 nucleotides align to TRBD2. Unmatched junction bases numbered 7, after V lost 4 bases and J lost 5 bases. CDR3 length: 16 residues. Germline V gene sequence: CDR1 SGHNT, CDR2 YENEEA. Here the CDR3 reads CASSSGTSGRGDEQYF. The DNA for the CDR3 is TGTGCCAGCAGCTCCGGGACTAGCGGGAGAGGCGACGAGCAGTACTTC.

The V gene is TRBV29-1, the J gene TRBJ1-5; a weak D match, TRBD1 (6 bases). CDR3 length: 13 amino acids. Looked up from germline, CDR1 is SQVTM and CDR2 is ANQGSEA. V lost 3 bases, J lost 4 bases, and 10 bases lay in between. This chain's CDR3 is CSVETGLNQPQHF. DNA for the CDR3: TGCAGCGTTGAGACAGGCCTGAATCAGCCCCAGCATTTT.

The CDR3 is CASRDEGLAGEGLLHEQYF. The CDR3 nucleotides are TGTGCCAGCAGGGATGAAGGACTAGCGGGAGAGGGTCTTCTCCACGAGCAGTACTTC. The V call is TRBV9, the J call TRBJ2-7; 13 nucleotides line up with TRBD2. The CDR3 length is 19 residues. V dropped 5 bases and J dropped 5; count of bases not matched to a gene: 19. The germline CDR1 and CDR2 sequences are SGDLS and YYNGEE.

The gene calls are TRBV6-5 and TRBJ2-1; D gene uncertain. Germline CDR1 and CDR2: MNHEY and SVGAGI. With 5 bases removed from V and 9 bases from J, the gap between germline ends came to 11 bases. The CDR3 is made up of 12 amino acids. The chain's CDR3 is CASSQLVGEQFF. CDR3 bases: TGTGCCAGCAGTCAGCTGGTAGGTGAGCAGTTCTTC.

The chain carries TRBV6-1 and TRBJ2-1; TRBD2 agrees at 9 bases. Germline-derived CDR1 and CDR2 are MNHNS and SASEGT. With 10 bases clipped from V and 0 bases from J, the junction kept 4 bases outside the gene matches. The CDR3 runs 14 residues. CDR3: CATETSGSYNEQFF. CDR3 sequence (DNA): TGTGCCACCGAGACTAGCGGCTCCTACAATGAGCAGTTCTTC.

The CDR3 region has the DNA TGTGCCAGCTCATCAAAAGGGAACACTGAAGCTTTCTTT. Translation gives CASSSKGNTEAFF. The rearrangement uses TRBV18 and TRBJ1-1; D is undetermined. The CDR3 is 13 residues long. Germline V gives CDR1 KGHSH, CDR2 LQKENI. Trimming took off 5 bases at V and 1 base at J, with 8 bases between the two ends.